A selection of T cell receptor beta chains follows, all from one sample in a study of blood T cell repertoires in COVID-19. TCRdb keeps only in-frame clones here, not all; method: immunoSEQ multiplex PCR. Found here are 120,000 or so clones, under 80% of them singletons; the top ten hold about 2.7%. The sample was peripheral blood. The receptors here all came from a man aged 50 to 60 with acute or convalescent COVID-19. Both conserved end residues are part of each CDR3. The D gene is left open where the match is weak. Not every row has a clone size; where given, it reads once, few, many or a size class.

V	D	size	J	DNA	CDR3
TRBV6-6	TRBD1	-	TRBJ1-6	TGTGCCAGCAGGGAATCTCGGACAGGGGTTAATTCACCCCTCCACTTT	CASRESRTGVNSPLHF
TRBV9	-	-	TRBJ1-3	TGTGCCAGCAGCGTAGGCGCAGGGCTTGGGGAAGGAAACACCATATATTTT	CASSVGAGLGEGNTIYF
TRBV7-9	-	-	TRBJ1-4	TGTGCCAGCAGCAGGGACTCTCGGGAAAAACTGTTTTTT	CASSRDSREKLFF
TRBV2	TRBD2	-	TRBJ2-5	TGTGCCAGCAGTGAATGGGGGGGGAGCGTGACCCAGTACTTC	CASSEWGGSVTQYF
TRBV6-6	-	few	TRBJ1-5	TGTGCCAGCGGCCGTCAGACTGTACAGCCCCAGCATTTT	CASGRQTVQPQHF
TRBV29-1	TRBD1	few	TRBJ1-6	TGCAGCGTTGCCTCGGGACAGGGGAATTCACCCCTCCACTTT	CSVASGQGNSPLHF
TRBV30	-	-	TRBJ1-2	TGTGCCTGGACGGACAGACGATATGGCTACACCTTC	CAWTDRRYGYTF
TRBV5-1	TRBD1	-	TRBJ1-3	TGCGCCAGCAGCTGGAGGACAGGGGGAGCTGGAAACACCATATATTTT	CASSWRTGGAGNTIYF
TRBV28	-	many	TRBJ1-5	TGTGCCAGCAGTCCCAGGGGAGACAATCAGCCCCAGCATTTT	CASSPRGDNQPQHF
TRBV7-9	TRBD1	-	TRBJ1-3	TGTGCCAGCAGCCAGACAGGGGGCTCTGGAAACACCATATATTTT	CASSQTGGSGNTIYF
TRBV7-3	TRBD2	-	TRBJ2-1	TGTGCCAGCAGCTTGCGTCTAGCGGTAAACAATGAGCAGTTCTTC	CASSLRLAVNNEQFF
TRBV11-2	-	-	TRBJ2-7	TGTGCCAGCAGCTCCATCGGTGGGCCGGATTACTACGAGCAGTACTTC	CASSSIGGPDYYEQYF
TRBV24-1	-	-	TRBJ1-5	TGTGCCACCAGTGAGGGGGCACGGCCCCAGCATTTT	CATSEGARPQHF
TRBV6-5	TRBD1	-	TRBJ2-7	TGTGCCAGCAGTAAAAGGGACAGGGGGTACGAGCAGTACTTC	CASSKRDRGYEQYF
TRBV5-1	TRBD1	-	TRBJ2-7	TGCGCCAGCAGCTCGACAGGGACCCCCTACGAGCAGTACTTC	CASSSTGTPYEQYF
TRBV30	-	-	TRBJ1-4	TGTGCCTGGAGTGGCGCTGGCGGGCGTAATGAAAAACTGTTTTTT	CAWSGAGGRNEKLFF
TRBV15	TRBD1	-	TRBJ2-7	TGTGCCACCAGTCCTGACAGGGGGGTGTACGAGCAGTACTTC	CATSPDRGVYEQYF
TRBV4-1	TRBD2	-	TRBJ2-2	TGCGCCAGCAGCCATACTAGCGGGAGTGTCACCGGGGAGCTGTTTTTT	CASSHTSGSVTGELFF
TRBV11-2	-	-	TRBJ2-1	TGTGCCAGCAGCTTCCCTGAGGGCACGAGCTCCTACAATGAGCAGTTCTTC	CASSFPEGTSSYNEQFF
TRBV7-8	TRBD1	-	TRBJ1-2	TGTGCCAGCAGCTGGGGGACAGGGGGCTATGGCTACACCTTC	CASSWGTGGYGYTF
TRBV14	TRBD2	-	TRBJ2-1	TGTGCCAGCAGCCAAGATCGGGCTAGCGGGCCGTACAATGAGCAGTTCTTC	CASSQDRASGPYNEQFF
TRBV7-8	-	-	TRBJ1-6	TGTGCCAGCAGCTTAATGAGTAATTCACCCCTCCACTTT	CASSLMSNSPLHF
TRBV7-3	TRBD2	-	TRBJ2-1	TGTGCCAGCAGCAAACCGGGACTAGCGGGAGGTAGTGAGCAGTTCTTC	CASSKPGLAGGSEQFF
TRBV21-1	-	-	TRBJ1-2	TGTGCCAGCAGCAAAGAACCGGGACAGGGGCTCCGGTGCCGTGGCTACACCTTC	CASSKEPGQGLRCRGYTF
TRBV21-1	-	-	TRBJ2-3	TGTGCCAGCAGCATTCTAGCGGGGACGTTGGCAGATACGCAGTATTTT	CASSILAGTLADTQYF
TRBV19	TRBD1	-	TRBJ1-5	TGTGCCACAGCCGACAGGGGAGGAGGGCCCCAGCATTTT	CATADRGGGPQHF
TRBV20-1	-	-	TRBJ1-3	TGCAGTGCTAGTCAACAGTCTGGAAACACCATATATTTT	CSASQQSGNTIYF
TRBV19	-	few	TRBJ2-2	TGTGCCAGTAGTATAGATTGGCAGGGGGAGCTGTTTTTT	CASSIDWQGELFF
TRBV24-1	TRBD1	-	TRBJ2-1	TGTGCCACCAGTGACCCCCACCGGGGACAGGGATACAATGAGCAGTTCTTC	CATSDPHRGQGYNEQFF
TRBV24-1	-	-	TRBJ1-5	TGTGCCACCAGTGATCTACTCAGGGTCACGGGCAATCAGCCCCAGCATTTT	CATSDLLRVTGNQPQHF
TRBV5-1	TRBD1	-	TRBJ1-5	TGCGCCAGCAGCTGGAATGGGCCAGGGGGCAGCAATCAGCCCCAGCATTTT	CASSWNGPGGSNQPQHF
TRBV15	TRBD2	-	TRBJ2-1	TGTGCCACCAGCAGAGATAAAATGGTTGTGAGATTCGGGGGGGCTATGGATGAGCAGTTCTTC	CATSRDKMVVRFGGAMDEQFF
TRBV7-3	-	-	TRBJ1-1	TGTGCCAGCAGCTCGCAGGCCACTGAAGCTTTCTTT	CASSSQATEAFF
TRBV5-6	-	-	TRBJ2-3	TGTGCCAGCAGCTTGGATTTGGTCGGGGTGGATACGCAGTATTTT	CASSLDLVGVDTQYF
TRBV29-1	-	-	TRBJ2-3	TGCAGCGCCCGGGGTGTATCCACAGATACGCAGTATTTT	CSARGVSTDTQYF
TRBV15	TRBD1	-	TRBJ1-2	TGTGCCACCAGCGGGACCTGGGACAGGGTAAATGGCTACACCTTC	CATSGTWDRVNGYTF
TRBV5-6	-	-	TRBJ1-2	TGTGCCAGCAGACGGGCAGGGGCTTATGGCTACACCTTC	CASRRAGAYGYTF
TRBV11-3	TRBD1	-	TRBJ2-1	TGTGCCAGCAGTACCGGGACAGGATCCAATGAGCAGTTCTTC	CASSTGTGSNEQFF
TRBV9	TRBD2	-	TRBJ2-2	TGTGCCAGCAGCCCGTCGGGACTAGCGGGAACTGGGGAGCTGTTTTTT	CASSPSGLAGTGELFF
TRBV28	-	-	TRBJ2-7	TGTGCCAGCAGTTTAGGGAGTCTCTACGAGCAGTACTTC	CASSLGSLYEQYF
TRBV5-6	-	-	TRBJ2-2	TGTGCCAGCAGCTTGGGACTAGTCGGTTACGGGGAGCTGTTTTTT	CASSLGLVGYGELFF